The text below deals with one TCR beta chain. The antigen remains unidentified. PCR primers comprised 60 Vbeta and 13 Jbeta primers. TCRdb's table, derived via immunoSEQ multiplex PCR, lists solely in-frame clones and lacks some. The sample records under 95,000 clones, more than 75% being singletons. The sample originates from a study of cytomegalovirus exposure and HLA in healthy donors. V was pared by 2 bases and J by 4 bases, with 19 bases between. There are 17 residues in the CDR3. Germline CDR1 reads MGHRA; CDR2 reads YSYEKL. Study-wide results and caveats: DRB1 had the most TCR associations and HLA-C the fewest, a later analysis found, with rates varying by HLA locus. Being productive about 90% or about 30% of the time was typical of most TCR beta V segments in an earlier analysis. Common viral pathogens were later found to be apparently linked to several of the most significant clusters.

The sequence derives from a man in his thirties or forties in good health and CMV-seropositive. The chain couples TRBV4-1 to TRBJ2-3; D perhaps matches TRBD1 (5 bases). The sample comprised PBMCs. The DNA of the CDR3 is TGCGCCAGCAGCCAACAACCCCGACCAGGGATGGCAGATACGCAGTATTTT. Encoded protein: CASSQQPRPGMADTQYF.